This entry lists 28 T cell receptor beta chains sequenced from one sample in a study of blood T cell repertoires in COVID-19. This table comes from immunoSEQ multiplex PCR, and its TCRdb copy is limited to in-frame clones, with some not included. The table has about 180,000 clones, under 85% seen once. Specimen: peripheral blood. The receptors stem from a man at least 80 years old with COVID-19, enrolled during active disease.

V gene TRBV9 combines with J gene TRBJ2-7; D is perhaps TRBD1 (6 bases). The ends were cut back, 0 bases at V and 3 bases at J, with 13 bases in the middle. In germline, CDR1 is SGDLS, CDR2 YYNGEE. CDR3 size: 15 residues. In DNA, the CDR3 is TGTGCCAGCAGCGTAGACGGGACACCGGTCTACGAGCAGTACTTC. Its translation: CASSVDGTPVYEQYF.

V is TRBV4-1 and J is TRBJ1-1; tentative D call: TRBD1 (5 bases). The CDR3 has 16 residues. The V gene's germline CDR1 is MGHRA and CDR2 YSYEKL. Trimming removed 1 base at V and 4 bases at J, with 16 bases between. CDR3 coding DNA: TGCGCCAGCAGCCAAGGGCGCGGAGGAGGGACCACTGAAGCTTTCTTT. This encodes CASSQGRGGGTTEAFF.

This clone appeared once. The chain joins TRBV5-1 to TRBJ1-2; 8 nucleotides align to TRBD1. After removal of 3 bases from V and 3 bases from J, the junction contained 4 bases not matched to a gene. Per the germline V gene, CDR1 is SGHRS and CDR2 is YFSETQ. This CDR3 is 14 amino acids long. The CDR3 region has the DNA TGCGCCAGCAGCTCAGGGGGCGCCCACTATGGCTACACCTTC. Translated: CASSSGGAHYGYTF.

The V gene is TRBV6-6, the J gene TRBJ1-1, with 9 bases lining up with TRBD1. This CDR3 has 13 residues. Germline CDR1 MNHNY, CDR2 SVGAGI (reference sequence). V trimming: 5 bases; J trimming: 10 bases; junction bases outside the gene matches: 8. The CDR3, as DNA: TGTGCCAGCAGTAGCGAACAGGGGGCATTAGCTTTCTTT. It encodes CASSSEQGALAFF.

The V and J genes are TRBV12-3 or TRBV12-4 and TRBJ2-2; 8 bases agree with TRBD1. The ends lost 6 bases at V and 5 bases at J; junction bases unmatched: 2. The CDR3 contains 13 residues. For the CDR3, the DNA is TGTGCCAGCAGGCGGACAGGGACCGGGGAGCTGTTTTTT. Translating it yields CASRRTGTGELFF.

The V gene is TRBV28, the J gene TRBJ1-2; 8 positions agree with TRBD1. The junction had 5 bases not matched to a gene; V was cut back by 6 bases and J by 8 bases. The CDR3 has 12 residues. The germline V gene encodes CDR1 MDHEN and CDR2 SYDVKM. The DNA for the CDR3 is TGTGCCAGCAGGGACAGGGCGGGCGGCTACACCTTC. It codes for CASRDRAGGYTF.

The chain uses TRBV5-6 and TRBJ1-2; the match to TRBD1 covers 9 bases. Germline V gene data show CDR1 as SGHDT and CDR2 as YYEEEE. Unmatched junction bases numbered 2, after V lost 4 bases and J lost 1 base. The CDR3 sequence is 14 residues long. The CDR3 sequence: CASSPDRGNYGYTF. The CDR3 bases are TGTGCCAGCAGCCCGGACAGGGGTAACTATGGCTACACCTTC.

The chain employs TRBV18 and TRBJ1-4; D might be TRBD1 (5 bases). Trimming shortened V by 1 base and J by 11 bases, and 20 bases separated the two germline ends. The CDR3 loop spans 16 amino acids. The germline CDR1 and CDR2 sequences are KGHSH and LQKENI. This CDR3 reads CASSPLREPYGGKLFF. CDR3 nucleotides: TGTGCCAGCTCACCACTCAGAGAGCCTTACGGGGGGAAACTGTTTTTT.

This chain uses TRBV10-3 with TRBJ2-7; 11 bases align to TRBD2. V dropped 3 bases and J dropped 7; count of bases not matched to a gene: 5. Per the germline V gene, CDR1 is ENHRY and CDR2 is SYGVKD. The CDR3 has 14 residues. CDR3 region: CAISDGTSGLEQYF. CDR3 nucleotides: TGTGCCATCAGTGATGGGACTAGCGGACTAGAGCAGTACTTC.

This chain joins TRBV7-9 and TRBJ1-6; tentatively, D is TRBD1 (5 bases). The CDR3 consists of 13 residues. V shed 8 bases and J shed 7 bases, with 12 bases lying between them. Germline-derived CDR1 and CDR2 are SEHNR and FQNEAQ (reference sequence). CDR3: CASGAGMNSPLHF. For the CDR3, the DNA is TGTGCCAGCGGAGCAGGGATGAATTCACCCCTCCACTTT.

This clone was detected once. The rearrangement links TRBV29-1 to TRBJ1-1; D is undetermined. From germline, CDR1 is SQVTM and CDR2 ANQGSEA. The germline V and J ends were trimmed by 3 bases and 3 bases, with 11 bases remaining between them. The length of the CDR3 is 13 residues. The CDR3 spells CSVDFQMYTEAFF. In nucleotides, the CDR3 is TGCAGCGTTGACTTCCAGATGTACACTGAAGCTTTCTTT.

The chain joins TRBV6-2 or TRBV6-3 to TRBJ2-5; D is uncertain. Deletions cut 6 bases from V and 5 bases from J, with 7 bases between. CDR3 length equals 11 residues. Germline CDR1 MNHEY, CDR2 SVGEGT. Here the CDR3 DNA reads TGTGCCAGCAGCAACACGGAGACCCAGTACTTC. It codes for CASSNTETQYF.

V gene TRBV9 combines with J gene TRBJ1-1; D is undetermined. The V and J ends lost 0 bases and 0 bases respectively, with 6 bases between them. Germline values: CDR1 SGDLS, CDR2 YYNGEE. This CDR3 has 14 residues. The CDR3 region has the DNA TGTGCCAGCAGCGTAGGGGCCTTGAACACTGAAGCTTTCTTT. Its translation: CASSVGALNTEAFF.

V is TRBV3-1 (or the pseudogene TRBV3-2) and J is TRBJ2-1; TRBD1 might be the D (6 bases). The V end was cut by 1 base, the J end by 7 bases, with 14 bases between. Germline V gene sequence: CDR1 LGHDT, CDR2 YNNKEL (reference sequence). The CDR3 runs 15 residues. CDR3 residues: CASSQAGRGKNEQFF. CDR3 in DNA: TGTGCCAGCAGCCAAGCGGGCAGGGGAAAGAATGAGCAGTTCTTC.

CDR3 coding DNA: TGTGCCAGCAGCTTAGTGGGCGGGGATGAGAGCACCGGGGAGCTGTTTTTT. It yields the protein CASSLVGGDESTGELFF. The chain carries TRBV7-2 and TRBJ2-2, with D perhaps matching TRBD2 (6 bases). In germline, CDR1 is SGHTA, CDR2 FQGNSA. This CDR3 is 17 amino acids long. Trimming shortened V by 1 base and J by 4 bases, and 16 bases separated the two germline ends.

The chain uses TRBV4-3 and TRBJ2-5; maybe TRBD2 (5 bases). The V end lost 3 bases, the J end lost 5 bases, and 10 bases lay between the germline ends. This CDR3 region has 13 residues. From germline, CDR1 is LGHNA and CDR2 YSLEER. CDR3 nucleotides: TGCGCCAGCAGCCACAACCGGGGTGAGACCCAGTACTTC. It specifies CASSHNRGETQYF.

The table lists this clone with a count of one. V is TRBV11-2 and J is TRBJ1-1; no reliable D call. The germline V gene has CDR1 SGHAT and CDR2 FQNNGV. This CDR3 is 16 amino acids long. The ends were cut back, 2 bases at V and 4 bases at J, with 17 bases in the middle. DNA for the CDR3: TGTGCCAGCAGCTTACCTCCGCGGGCGCGGGGCACTGAAGCTTTCTTT. As protein: CASSLPPRARGTEAFF.

V and J are TRBV6-2 or TRBV6-3 and TRBJ1-5; perhaps TRBD1 as D (6 bases). The CDR3 has 13 residues. V lost 4 bases and J lost 5, with 9 bases in between. Germline V gene lookup returns CDR1 MNHEY and CDR2 SVGEGT. CDR3 sequence reads: CASSSYRDQPQHF. CDR3 in DNA: TGTGCCAGCAGTTCCTACAGGGATCAGCCCCAGCATTTT.

The CDR3 here is CASSSSGQAEKLFF. The CDR3, as DNA: TGTGCCAGCAGCTCCTCGGGACAGGCAGAAAAACTGTTTTTT. The chain combines TRBV5-4 with TRBJ1-4; 8 bases match TRBD1. This CDR3 has 14 residues. The germline gives CDR1 SGHNT, CDR2 YYREEE (reference sequence). V lost 3 bases to trimming and J lost 8 bases; unmatched junction nucleotides: 6.

This clone appeared a few times. V usage is TRBV5-1 and J usage is TRBJ2-3; 10 nucleotides match TRBD2. Germline CDR1 reads SGHRS; CDR2 reads YFSETQ. The trim removed 4 bases at V and 2 bases at J, leaving 7 bases unmatched. This CDR3 is built from 16 residues. The CDR3 coding sequence is TGCGCCAGCAGCGCCCCTAGCGGGGGAATCACAGATACGCAGTATTTT. It encodes CASSAPSGGITDTQYF.

The J gene is TRBJ1-1, the V gene TRBV19; 11 bases fit TRBD1. Germline assignment: CDR1 LNHDA and CDR2 SQIVND (reference sequence). The CDR3 loop spans 14 amino acids. V shed 4 bases, J shed 3 bases, and the junction held 1 base outside the gene matches. CDR3 bases: TGTGCCAGTAGTAGGGACAGGGGGTACACTGAAGCTTTCTTT. Translating it yields CASSRDRGYTEAFF.

V is TRBV7-8 and J is TRBJ2-3, with D maybe TRBD1 (6 bases). Trimming removed 5 bases at V and 3 bases at J, with 18 bases between. Germline V gene sequence: CDR1 SGHVS, CDR2 FQNEAQ. The CDR3 spans 16 residues. The CDR3 nucleotides are TGTGCCAGCAGCCTAACAGGGACGAGGGGGACAGATACGCAGTATTTT. The encoded protein is CASSLTGTRGTDTQYF.

There are a few counts of this clone. This chain links TRBV3-1 (or the pseudogene TRBV3-2) with TRBJ1-6, with TRBD1 as a possible D gene (6 bases). The CDR3 is made up of 13 amino acids. Looked up from germline, CDR1 is LGHDT and CDR2 is YNNKEL (reference sequence). V was trimmed by 4 bases and J by 8 bases, leaving 9 bases between them. CDR3 in DNA: TGTGCCAGCAGCCCCGAGGGGGATTCACCCCTCCACTTT. Protein product: CASSPEGDSPLHF.

The chain joins TRBV19 to TRBJ2-3; D is uncertain. Germline V gene data show CDR1 as LNHDA and CDR2 as SQIVND (reference sequence). CDR3 length equals 14 residues. Trimming removed 9 bases at V and 0 bases at J, with 13 bases between. CDR3 amino acids: CASGRSVSTDTQYF. DNA for the CDR3: TGTGCCAGCGGCAGGTCCGTCAGCACAGATACGCAGTATTTT.

The V call is TRBV19, the J call TRBJ1-5, with 7 bases aligning to TRBD1. J gave up 5 bases and V 4 bases, and 5 bases lay outside the gene matches. Germline V gene lookup returns CDR1 LNHDA and CDR2 SQIVND (reference sequence). The CDR3 totals 14 residues. In DNA, the CDR3 is TGTGCCAGTAGTACCAGGGGGAGAGATCAGCCCCAGCATTTT. It translates to CASSTRGRDQPQHF.

The chain links TRBV10-2 to TRBJ2-7; 7 bases map to TRBD1. Trimming cost V 6 bases and J 0 bases; bases outside gene matches: 5. The CDR3 is made up of 14 amino acids. Germline CDR1 reads WSHSY; CDR2 reads SAAADI. The CDR3 DNA sequence: TGCGCCAGCAGACCCGGGACAGTCTCCTACGAGCAGTACTTC. This gives the protein CASRPGTVSYEQYF.

The V call is TRBV7-8, the J call TRBJ2-7; TRBD2 agrees at 9 bases. Trimming cost V 4 bases and J 4 bases; bases outside gene matches: 11. The CDR3 is made up of 16 amino acids. Germline loops: CDR1 SGHVS, CDR2 FQNEAQ. The CDR3, as DNA: TGTGCCAGCAGCTCCCGGTCGGGCGGGGGGGTTTACGAGCAGTACTTC. It specifies CASSSRSGGGVYEQYF.

This clone has just a few counts. The chain has TRBV5-5 and TRBJ1-5, with D hard to call. V was pared by 0 bases and J by 1 base, with 8 bases between. The CDR3 spans 15 residues. Germline loops: CDR1 SGHKS, CDR2 YYEKEE (reference sequence). CDR3 in DNA: TGTGCCAGCAGCTTGGATGGCTTAAGCAATCAGCCCCAGCATTTT. Amino acid sequence: CASSLDGLSNQPQHF.